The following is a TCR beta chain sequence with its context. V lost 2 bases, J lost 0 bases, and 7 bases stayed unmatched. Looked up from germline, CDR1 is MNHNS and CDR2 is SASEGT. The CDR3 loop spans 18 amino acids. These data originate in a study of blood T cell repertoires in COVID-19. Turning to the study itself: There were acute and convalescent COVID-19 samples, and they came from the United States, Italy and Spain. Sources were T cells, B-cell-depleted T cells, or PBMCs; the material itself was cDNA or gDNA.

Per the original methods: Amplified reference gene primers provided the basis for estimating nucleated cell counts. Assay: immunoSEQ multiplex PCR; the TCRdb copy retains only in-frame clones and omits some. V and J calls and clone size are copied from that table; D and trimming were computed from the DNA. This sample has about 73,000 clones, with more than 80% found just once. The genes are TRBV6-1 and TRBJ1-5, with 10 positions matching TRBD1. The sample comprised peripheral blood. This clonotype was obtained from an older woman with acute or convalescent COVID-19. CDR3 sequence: CASSESRGQGISNQPQHF. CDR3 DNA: TGTGCCAGCAGTGAAAGTAGGGGACAGGGGATTAGCAATCAGCCCCAGCATTTT.